This T cell receptor beta chain was sequenced during a study of cytomegalovirus exposure and HLA in healthy donors. V was cut by 2 bases and J by 5 bases, with 19 bases left in between. There are 16 residues in the CDR3. Germline lookup yields CDR1 LNHNV and CDR2 YYDKDF (reference sequence). Donors counted as nominally healthy when sampled, yet unrecorded immune exposures were likely. Details on this clone: Its specificity is unknown.

The PCR ran on 60 Vbeta and 13 Jbeta primers. TCRdb's table, derived via immunoSEQ multiplex PCR, lists solely in-frame clones and lacks some. The profile shows some 190,000 clones, about four fifths of them singletons. Study-wide points: Follow-up analysis later connected one missense variant in DCLRE1C with trimming of TCR beta V- and J-genes. Per published reports, the classifier diagnosed cytomegalovirus status with high specificity and sensitivity. Several of the most significant clusters appeared linked to common viral pathogens, based on a later analysis.

The chain has TRBV15 and TRBJ2-7, with a tentative D call TRBD1 (5 bases). Sample: PBMCs. The receptor was isolated from a man younger than 35 in good health and CMV-seronegative. The CDR3 DNA sequence: TGTGCCACCAGCAGAAAAGGACAAACCGTTAGGAACGAGCAGTACTTC. This gives the protein CATSRKGQTVRNEQYF.